Following are 15 T cell receptor beta chains from one sample sequenced in a study of T cells in localized non-small cell lung cancer. The data were produced by immunoSEQ multiplex PCR, yet TCRdb's version contains in-frame clones alone and is incomplete. The sample gives roughly 39,000 clones, 75% to 95% of which show up once; roughly a tenth is in the top ten. The specimen comprised PBMCs, sampled before any cancer treatment. The receptor source for this set is a woman aged 40-69 years with stage II lung adenocarcinoma.

This clone was counted a single time. The rearrangement joins TRBV2 to TRBJ2-5; D may correspond to TRBD1 or TRBD2 (6 bases each). Germline V lookup: CDR1 SNHLY, CDR2 FYNNEI. The CDR3 has 15 residues. V lost 5 bases and J 5 bases, leaving 18 bases between the germline ends. CDR3 protein: CASSPRTRGRETQYF. The CDR3 bases are TGTGCCAGCAGTCCACGGACACGGGGGCGGGAGACCCAGTACTTC.

V gene TRBV6-5 combines with J gene TRBJ2-2; the match to TRBD2 covers 7 bases. Germline assignment: CDR1 MNHEY and CDR2 SVGAGI. The length of the CDR3 is 13 residues. V lost 7 bases to trimming and J lost 6 bases; unmatched junction nucleotides: 5. The CDR3 here is CASTGAGAGELFF. CDR3 DNA: TGTGCCAGCACCGGCGCGGGAGCCGGGGAGCTGTTTTTT.

V is TRBV11-2 and J is TRBJ2-7, with unresolved D. V gave up 5 bases and J gave up 2 bases, with 13 bases separating them. The CDR3 loop spans 14 amino acids. The germline V gene encodes CDR1 SGHAT and CDR2 FQNNGV. The CDR3 DNA sequence: TGTGCCAGCAGCCAGGAGTCTAGAGCCTACGAGCAGTACTTC. Amino acids: CASSQESRAYEQYF.

This clone was counted a single time. The V call is TRBV9, the J call TRBJ1-6, with 7 bases matching TRBD1. This CDR3 has 15 amino acids. CDR1 is SGDLS and CDR2 is YYNGEE in the germline V gene. Trimming removed 0 bases from V and 9 bases from J; junction bases left unmatched: 6. CDR3 amino acids: CASSVGGTVASPLHF. DNA of the CDR3: TGTGCCAGCAGCGTAGGTGGGACAGTCGCTTCACCCCTCCACTTT.

The chain recombines TRBV7-8 with TRBJ2-3; 8 nucleotides align to TRBD2. Germline trimming cut 1 base from V and 0 bases from J; bases unmatched to any gene: 6. The CDR3 contains 17 residues. CDR1 is SGHVS, CDR2 FQNEAQ, per germline. This CDR3 is CASSLDGRGTSTDTQYF. For the CDR3, the DNA is TGTGCCAGCAGCTTAGACGGGAGGGGAACTAGCACAGATACGCAGTATTTT.

The chain links TRBV15 to TRBJ2-1, with a possible D match to TRBD2 (6 bases). The CDR3 runs to 17 residues. Looked up from germline, CDR1 is LNHNV and CDR2 is YYDKDF (reference sequence). Trimming took off 3 bases at V and 6 bases at J, with 21 bases between the two ends. The CDR3 DNA follows: TGTGCCACCAGCAGCGAAGGGAGGACACGGGTGGCCAATGAGCAGTTCTTC. Translation: CATSSEGRTRVANEQFF.

The chain joins TRBV19 to TRBJ2-3; 9 bases agree with TRBD1. The ends lost 6 bases at V and 0 bases at J; junction bases unmatched: 4. The CDR3 consists of 15 residues. Germline-derived CDR1 and CDR2 are LNHDA and SQIVND (reference sequence). The CDR3 spells CASSTGGLSTDTQYF. The CDR3 DNA sequence: TGTGCCAGTAGCACAGGGGGCCTAAGCACAGATACGCAGTATTTT.

The chain uses TRBV10-2 and TRBJ2-7; D is unresolved. Looked up from germline, CDR1 is WSHSY and CDR2 is SAAADI. This CDR3 is built from 12 residues. Trimming removed 2 bases from V and 6 bases from J, with 8 bases in between. CDR3 nucleotides: TGCGCCAGCAGTGAGACATCCCTCGAGCAGTACTTC. It yields the protein CASSETSLEQYF.

The chain has TRBV29-1 and TRBJ1-2; D not certain. The CDR3 sequence is 11 residues long. Trimming took off 4 bases at V and 6 bases at J, with 9 bases between the two ends. The germline gives CDR1 SQVTM, CDR2 ANQGSEA. CDR3 in amino acids: CSVGPDDGYTF. In DNA form, the CDR3 reads TGCAGCGTTGGGCCGGATGATGGCTACACCTTC.

The CDR3 coding sequence is TGTGCCATCAGGGGCGGGGGGATATACAATGAGCAGTTCTTC. Its protein is CAIRGGGIYNEQFF. V is TRBV10-3 and J is TRBJ2-1, with 8 nucleotides matching TRBD2. The germline V gene has CDR1 ENHRY and CDR2 SYGVKD. This CDR3 comprises 14 residues. V lost 6 bases, J lost 4 bases, and 5 bases stayed unmatched.

The J gene is TRBJ1-1, the V gene TRBV29-1, with D perhaps matching TRBD1 (5 bases). Germline V gives CDR1 SQVTM, CDR2 ANQGSEA. The V and J ends lost 5 bases and 4 bases respectively, with 17 bases between them. The CDR3 extends over 14 amino acids. In DNA, the CDR3 is TGCAGCGTTAGAGAAACAGGTGAGAGCACTGAAGCTTTCTTT. Translated, it gives CSVRETGESTEAFF.

J is TRBJ2-2 and V is TRBV11-3; perhaps TRBD1 as D (5 bases). Trimming shortened V by 6 bases and J by 6 bases, and 11 bases separated the two germline ends. Germline-derived CDR1 and CDR2 are SGHNT and YENEEA. This CDR3 contains 13 residues. The CDR3 reads CASSGARAGELFF. The CDR3 DNA sequence: TGTGCCAGCAGTGGAGCCAGGGCCGGGGAGCTGTTTTTT.

This sequence joins TRBV5-1 and TRBJ2-1; D call uncertain. Trimming removed 1 base at V and 0 bases at J, with 8 bases between. The CDR3 sequence is 15 residues long. Germline V gives CDR1 SGHRS, CDR2 YFSETQ. The CDR3 here is CASSLTASSYNEQFF. The CDR3 DNA follows: TGCGCCAGCAGCTTGACCGCTAGCTCCTACAATGAGCAGTTCTTC.

The chain carries TRBV6-6 and TRBJ2-5; D gene unclear. V shed 2 bases and J shed 2 bases, with 9 bases lying between them. From germline, CDR1 is MNHNY and CDR2 SVGAGI (reference sequence). The CDR3 loop spans 14 amino acids. CDR3 nucleotides: TGTGCCAGCAGTTACGGGCAGCTACAAGAGACCCAGTACTTC. Translation gives CASSYGQLQETQYF.

J is TRBJ2-7 and V is TRBV6-5; the match to TRBD2 covers 9 bases. This CDR3 comprises 13 residues. Germline trimming cut 6 bases from V and 3 bases from J; bases unmatched to any gene: 3. Per the germline V gene, CDR1 is MNHEY and CDR2 is SVGAGI. CDR3 nucleotides: TGTGCCAGCAGGGAGACTAGCGGCTACGAGCAGTACTTC. As protein: CASRETSGYEQYF.